These 15 T cell receptor beta chains came from one sample sequenced in a study of shared clonotypes between healthy human individuals. Clones were read by immunoSEQ multiplex PCR, and TCRdb kept only the in-frame ones, dropping some. This sample carries over 400,000 clones, approximately 84% of them seen once, and the ten largest clones take roughly an eighth. Sequenced material: PBMCs. The receptor set was obtained from a woman aged 40-49 years in good health. Some clones in this sample may be carry-over from other donors' samples.

The rearrangement links TRBV5-4 to TRBJ2-3, with 10 bases aligning to TRBD2. The CDR3 spans 17 residues. CDR1 and CDR2 (germline): SGHNT, YYREEE (reference sequence). V dropped 1 base and J dropped 3; count of bases not matched to a gene: 8. CDR3: CASSLKREGLGTDTQYF. The CDR3 DNA follows: TGTGCCAGCAGCTTGAAGCGGGAGGGCCTGGGGACAGATACGCAGTATTTT. Full variable domain (outside the CDR3, taken from reference TRBV5-4 and TRBJ2-3): ETGVTQSPTHLIKTRGQQVTLRCSSQSGHNTVSWYQQALGQGPQFIFQYYREEENGRGNFPPRFSGLQFPNYSSELNVNALELDDSALYLCASSLKREGLGTDTQYFGPGTRLTVL.

The chain carries TRBV6-1 and TRBJ2-7; TRBD2 matches 10 bases. The germline V gene has CDR1 MNHNS and CDR2 SASEGT. J lost 4 bases, V lost 3 bases, and 9 bases had no gene match. The CDR3 is 16 residues long. The CDR3 region has the DNA TGTGCCAGCAGTGACCCGGGACTAGCGAAGCCTTACGAGCAGTACTTC. Translation gives CASSDPGLAKPYEQYF.

About this clone itself: A much more abundant neighbour one base away suggests this may be a read error. Other DNA sequences in this specimen translate into the identical CDR3. The chain recombines TRBV15 with TRBJ2-3; D gene unclear. CDR1 LNHNV and CDR2 YYDKDF come from the germline V gene (reference sequence). Trimming cost V 4 bases and J 3 bases, with 23 bases left between them. This CDR3 has 18 amino acids. CDR3: CATSKNPVVAGVTDTQYF. Written as DNA, the CDR3 is TGTGCCACCAGCAAAAATCCTGTTGTAGCTGGAGTTACAGATACGCAGTATTTT.

The J gene is TRBJ2-2, the V gene TRBV14; D is uncertain. From germline, CDR1 is SGHDN and CDR2 FVKESK. This CDR3 contains 12 residues. The V and J ends lost 5 bases and 6 bases respectively, with 7 bases between them. CDR3 sequence: CASSFMAGELFF. Here the CDR3 DNA reads TGTGCCAGCAGCTTCATGGCCGGGGAGCTGTTTTTT. Drawing the rest from reference TRBV14 and TRBJ2-2, the complete variable domain is EAGVTQFPSHSVIEKGQTVTLRCDPISGHDNLYWYRRVMGKEIKFLLHFVKESKQDESGMPNNRFLAERTGGTYSTLKVQPAELEDSGVYFCASSFMAGELFFGEGSRLTVL.

About this clone itself: It is likely a read error: a sequence one base away is far more abundant. The chain links TRBV18 to TRBJ1-1; unclear D gene. This CDR3 is 13 amino acids long. Germline lookup yields CDR1 KGHSH and CDR2 LQKENI. The DNA of the CDR3 is TGTGCCAGCTCACCAACGGCGAACGCTGAAGCTTCCTTT. Amino acids: CASSPTANAEASF.

The chain combines TRBV6-1 with TRBJ2-2; D gene ambiguous. CDR3 length equals 14 residues. Trimming removed 4 bases from V and 6 bases from J, with 12 bases in between. Germline values: CDR1 MNHNS, CDR2 SASEGT. The CDR3 DNA reads as TGTGCCAGCAGTGCGAACTCGTGGGCCGGGGAGCTGTTTTTT. Protein sequence: CASSANSWAGELFF.

A note on this clone: A single base is all that separates this from a far larger clone, so a read error is likely. The sample holds other DNA sequences that translate to the same CDR3. The CDR3 DNA follows: TGCAGCGCGGGAGACAACTATGGCTACACATTC. Amino acids: CSAGDNYGYTF. This chain joins TRBV29-1 and TRBJ1-2; D is uncertain. The CDR3 is 11 amino acids. Looked up from germline, CDR1 is SQVTM and CDR2 is ANQGSEA. The whole variable domain, remainder taken from reference TRBV29-1 and TRBJ1-2, is SAVISQKPSRDICQRGTSLTIQCQVDSQVTMMFWYRQQPGQSLTLIATANQGSEATYESGFVIDKFPISRPNLTFSTLTVSNMSPEDSSIYLCSAGDNYGYTFGSGTRLTVV.

The gene calls are TRBV6-1 and TRBJ1-1; possible D gene TRBD1, 5 bases. This CDR3 has 12 amino acids. Trimming took 11 bases from V and 3 from J, leaving 13 bases between them. Germline lookup yields CDR1 MNHNS and CDR2 SASEGT. The CDR3 here is CAVQRGDTEAFF. The CDR3 DNA is TGTGCCGTCCAGAGGGGCGACACTGAAGCTTTCTTT.

Notes on this clone: Since a far larger clone is one base different, this is likely a read error. The gene calls are TRBV27 and TRBJ2-5, with 7 bases identical to TRBD1. J gave up 8 bases and V 6 bases, and 15 bases lay outside the gene matches. Germline CDR1 and CDR2: MNHEY and SMNVEV (reference sequence). This CDR3 is 15 amino acids long. For the CDR3, the DNA is TGTGCCAGCAGCCCCACAAAGGGGGCCCGAGATACCCAGTACTTC. Protein: CASSPTKGARDTQYF.

A remark on this clone: This could be a read error, since a much larger clone is one nucleotide away. The V call is TRBV10-3, the J call TRBJ1-3, with TRBD1 matching over 9 bases. This CDR3 is 16 amino acids long. Per germline, CDR1 ENHRY and CDR2 SYGVKD. V dropped 4 bases and J dropped 8; count of bases not matched to a gene: 12. The CDR3 sequence: CAISGSTGGVVDTIYF. The CDR3 nucleotides read TGTGCCATCAGTGGGTCGACAGGGGGGGTCGTGGACACCATATATTTT.

As regards this clone: With a far larger clone one base away, a read error is the likely cause. Other DNA variants within this sample encode the same CDR3. This chain uses TRBV11-3 with TRBJ1-5, with D possibly TRBD1 on 6 matching bases. Germline CDR1 SGHNT, CDR2 YENEEA. CDR3 length equals 14 residues. CDR3 nucleotides: TGCGCCAGCAGCTTAGGGGGAGGTAATCAGCCCCAGCATTTT. Protein product: CASSLGGGNQPQHF.

The CDR3 nucleotides read TGCGCCAGCATCAGGCGGAGCTCTGGAAACACCATATATTTT. It codes for CASIRRSSGNTIYF. This sequence joins TRBV10-1 and TRBJ1-3; no clear D. CDR1 is WNHNN, CDR2 SYGVQD, per germline (reference sequence). Trimming took off 7 bases at V and 0 bases at J, with 10 bases between the two ends. The CDR3 is 14 residues long.

This clone showed up just a few times. This chain joins TRBV6-1 and TRBJ2-7; 14 bases fit TRBD2. Unmatched junction bases numbered 7, after V lost 5 bases and J lost 7 bases. Per the germline V gene, CDR1 is MNHNS and CDR2 is SASEGT. The CDR3 sequence is 15 residues long. The CDR3 sequence: CASSSGLAGAVEQYF. Here the CDR3 DNA reads TGTGCCAGCAGTTCGGGACTAGCGGGAGCGGTAGAGCAGTACTTC.

In regard to this clone: This likely traces to a read error, being one base from a far larger clone. V usage is TRBV28 and J usage is TRBJ2-7; 10 nucleotides align to TRBD1. Germline V lookup: CDR1 MDHEN, CDR2 SYDVKM. This CDR3 region has 16 residues. CDR3 nucleotide sequence: TGTGCCAGCAGAAGATCCGGGACAGGGGTCTTATACGATCAGTACTTC. Translated: CASRRSGTGVLYDQYF.

This clone has only a few counts. With only one base between it and a far larger clone, this is likely a read error. V is TRBV7-3 and J is TRBJ2-5; weak D call: TRBD2 (6 bases). The CDR3 extends over 14 amino acids. CDR1 and CDR2 from the germline V gene are SGHTA and FQGTGA. The germline V and J ends were trimmed by 5 bases and 4 bases, with 14 bases remaining between them. This CDR3 is CASSPVAVVETQYF. The CDR3 coding sequence is TGTGCCAGCAGCCCAGTAGCGGTAGTAGAGACCCAGTACTTC.